The T cell receptor (beta chain) under discussion was sequenced for a study of T cell responses to AZD1222 COVID-19 vaccine. The V gene's germline CDR1 is SGHTS and CDR2 YDEGEE. V lost 0 bases to trimming and J lost 10 bases, with 11 bases between them. The CDR3 runs 14 residues. With respect to this clone: Its antigen is not identified.

Assay: immunoSEQ multiplex PCR; the TCRdb copy retains only in-frame clones and omits some. The data contain about 84,000 clones, roughly 85% of them seen just once; the ten biggest clones take up roughly 1.6%. Study-level points and caveats: Donors were mostly white British, more females; clonal diversity possibly underestimated. Rises in breadth and depth of Spike-specific TCRs came after two AZD1222 doses. Every sample of the repertoires postdated the peak T cell response. Researchers report vaccine-associated CD4 TCRs spanning spike, with dominance at 160-218 and 743-854.

The gene calls are TRBV5-8 and TRBJ1-6; D is possibly TRBD1 (5 bases). The starting material was peripheral blood, obtained on day 0 of AZD1222 vaccination. The receptor comes from an adult in good health. As DNA, the CDR3 is TGTGCCAGCAGCTTGGGGGGCGAGGGGTCACCCCTCCACTTT. It is translated as CASSLGGEGSPLHF.